Here is one TCR beta chain with its context. Its antigen remains unidentified. The data originate from a study of PD-1 blockade in mismatch repair-deficient tumors. Study conclusions and caveats: Rapid post-treatment expansion, then contraction, generally preceding radiologic response, marked tumor-resident clones.

V was trimmed by 4 bases and J by 4 bases, leaving 18 bases between them. This CDR3 has 16 residues. This table comes from immunoSEQ multiplex PCR, and its TCRdb copy is limited to in-frame clones, with some not included. Among tens of thousands of clones listed, roughly 88% were seen once. The specimen comprised PBMCs, sampled 38 to 40 weeks after starting pembrolizumab. The rearrangement uses TRBV23-1 and TRBJ2-3, with a weak D call TRBD1 (5 bases). TRBV23-1 carries the ORF label, with uncertain function. The sequence came from an adult with mismatch repair-deficient cancer. CDR3 in amino acids: CASSPPLGARADTQYF. Here the CDR3 DNA reads TGCGCCAGCAGTCCACCCCTTGGGGCAAGGGCAGATACGCAGTATTTT.